This TCR beta chain appears in the sequencing data of a study of graft-versus-host responses after intestinal transplantation. About the research overall: All recipients got anti-thymocyte globulin induction, then tacrolimus and steroids for approximately 3 years. Study conclusions and caveats: Recipient bone marrow held GvH clones, some seen earlier in ileum or blood. Early post-transplant HvG declines tracked with peak circulating GvH clone levels.

To note about this clone: Its antigen is not known.

Measured with immunoSEQ multiplex PCR; TCRdb has only the in-frame clones, and not every one. The sample includes about 110,000 clones, about 91% of them seen just once. Sequences were derived from unstimulated CD4+ T cells sorted from spleen or lymph node cells, sampled before transplant. This TCR was sampled from a human donor who was the organ donor for an intestinal transplant.

The CDR3 reads CASSLTTGGAGDTQYF. In DNA form, the CDR3 reads TGTGCCAGCAGCCTTACGACCGGGGGGGCCGGAGATACGCAGTATTTT. The rearrangement links TRBV11-2 to TRBJ2-3; 8 bases map to TRBD2. This CDR3 is built from 16 residues. From germline, CDR1 is SGHAT and CDR2 FQNNGV. The trim removed 5 bases at V and 5 bases at J, leaving 12 bases unmatched.